This paragraph covers one T cell receptor beta chain sequence. What it binds is not known. This sample was included in a study of OX40 agonist ivuxolimab in advanced cancers. Whole-study context: From roughly 23 to 85 years was the age range, with a mean of approximately 58 years, and 70% to 85% were male. Notes on the study in general: Not determined was the antigen specificity of the expanded peripheral T cells. At doses 0.1 to 3.0 mg/kg, CD4+ and CD8+ clones expanded.

Data came from immunoSEQ multiplex PCR; TCRdb stores just in-frame clones and leaves some out. The table shows several thousand clones, with around 73% occurring only once. The material sequenced was CD4+ or CD8+ T cells sorted from blood, taken in a trial of the OX40 agonist ivuxolimab. The clonotype comes from an adult with an advanced solid tumor such as melanoma, head and neck, liver or kidney cancer.

The CDR3 is CAISELAGGPETQYF. The CDR3 bases are TGTGCCATCAGTGAATTAGCGGGAGGGCCGGAGACCCAGTACTTC. This chain links TRBV10-3 with TRBJ2-5, with 11 bases that match TRBD2. Trimming removed 3 bases from V and 5 bases from J; junction bases left unmatched: 5. The CDR3 has 15 amino acids. Germline CDR1 ENHRY, CDR2 SYGVKD.